Listed below are T cell receptor beta chains from one sample, sequenced in a study of T cell responses to AZD1222 COVID-19 vaccine. Sequencing used immunoSEQ multiplex PCR; TCRdb keeps in-frame clones, though not all of them. Of about 100,000 clones listed, 90% are singletons. This material consisted of peripheral blood, taken on day 0 of AZD1222 vaccination. Every receptor here comes from an adult in good health. The CDR3 runs from the conserved cysteine through the conserved F or W. Where a row states a size, it is once, few, many or the class of an expanded clone; other rows omit it.

V gene: TRBV2; clone size: -; CDR3 protein: CASRAGGSYNEQFF
V gene: TRBV5-1; clone size: -; CDR3 protein: CASSLQGDNEQFF
V gene: TRBV28; clone size: -; CDR3 protein: CASTDLYYNEQFF
V gene: TRBV30; clone size: -; CDR3 protein: CAWSVDSSYNSPLHF
V gene: TRBV3-1/TRBV3-2; clone size: -; CDR3 protein: CASSLSTQSNVVDTQYF
V gene: TRBV4-1; clone size: -; CDR3 protein: CASSHNIRTGELEAFF
V gene: TRBV30; clone size: -; CDR3 protein: CAWSVFGSGGYTF
V gene: TRBV3-1/TRBV3-2; clone size: -; CDR3 protein: CASSRTRISGNTIYF
V gene: TRBV4-1; clone size: -; CDR3 protein: CASSQRWTWGGAQHF
V gene: TRBV2; clone size: -; CDR3 protein: CASRPDRDTEAFF
V gene: TRBV7-2; clone size: -; CDR3 protein: CASSEVAGYEQYF
V gene: TRBV5-1; clone size: once; CDR3 protein: CASSSAEGGMDEQFF
V gene: TRBV19; clone size: once; CDR3 protein: CASSGQGRTGRELFF
V gene: TRBV19; clone size: few; CDR3 protein: CASNSQGIGKLFF
V gene: TRBV11-2; clone size: -; CDR3 protein: CASSLGVTWRTGELFF
V gene: TRBV29-1; clone size: -; CDR3 protein: CSVEANEQFF
V gene: TRBV15; clone size: -; CDR3 protein: CATSKESREDYGYTF
V gene: TRBV7-2; clone size: -; CDR3 protein: CASSFPGRNNQPQHF
V gene: TRBV5-1; clone size: -; CDR3 protein: CASSLARPGGTEAFF
V gene: TRBV19; clone size: -; CDR3 protein: CASSSGTLTSNTEAFF
V gene: TRBV24-1; clone size: -; CDR3 protein: CATSDGGHLYGYTF
V gene: TRBV19; clone size: once; CDR3 protein: CASSLDSSYNEQFF
V gene: TRBV6-5; clone size: -; CDR3 protein: CASSWRAGEAFF
V gene: TRBV3-1/TRBV3-2; clone size: -; CDR3 protein: CASSHRDGNSPLHF
V gene: TRBV6-1; clone size: -; CDR3 protein: CASSELSHSNQPQHF
V gene: TRBV7-2; clone size: -; CDR3 protein: CASLLDLGETQYF
V gene: TRBV28; clone size: -; CDR3 protein: CASSLQRNTEAFF
V gene: TRBV28; clone size: -; CDR3 protein: CASSFPRGAGHLTKSF
V gene: TRBV7-7; clone size: once; CDR3 protein: CASSPIPSGGSYEQYF
V gene: TRBV28; clone size: -; CDR3 protein: CASSPWGRTVGETQYF
V gene: TRBV5-6; clone size: -; CDR3 protein: CASSLSFRNEQFF
V gene: TRBV18; clone size: -; CDR3 protein: CASSPDRNQPQHF
V gene: TRBV4-1; clone size: -; CDR3 protein: CASSQAVSYSNQPQHF
V gene: TRBV3-1/TRBV3-2; clone size: -; CDR3 protein: CASSQGTSGGTDTQYF
V gene: TRBV2; clone size: -; CDR3 protein: CATSGPGTEAFF
V gene: TRBV13; clone size: -; CDR3 protein: CASSAPGQTMNTEAFF
V gene: TRBV7-2; clone size: -; CDR3 protein: CASSLATNTEAFF
V gene: TRBV27; clone size: -; CDR3 protein: CASTHQGGANVLTF
V gene: TRBV6-1; clone size: -; CDR3 protein: CASTDDGNQPQHF
V gene: TRBV24-1; clone size: -; CDR3 protein: CATSDTGRYEQYF
V gene: TRBV25-1; clone size: -; CDR3 protein: CASILSGGQDNEQFF
V gene: TRBV5-8; clone size: -; CDR3 protein: CASSSRESPGYTF
V gene: TRBV27; clone size: -; CDR3 protein: CASSLGAVGTSVGSPLHF
V gene: TRBV5-4; clone size: -; CDR3 protein: CASSRGALEGEKLFF
V gene: TRBV6-1; clone size: -; CDR3 protein: CASSEDGGAGVHGYTF